This entry is about one T cell receptor beta chain. Its antigen is currently unknown. TCRdb ran MiXCR on the 5' RACE reads and lists one entry per CDR3 protein. The sample includes a few hundred thousand distinct CDR3 sequences, 6.5% to 8.5% of them seen just once. CDR3 length: 14 residues. With 1 base removed from V and 7 bases from J, the gap between germline ends came to 10 bases. Germline V gene lookup returns CDR1 LGHDT and CDR2 YNNKEL (reference sequence). This entry is derived from a study of T cells after yellow fever vaccination. The study's findings and limits: The CD4 compartment and the CD8 compartment contained a small share of clonotypes in common. Contamination by abundant bulk-population clonotypes could be present in FACS-sorted repertoires.

Material: CD4+ T cells sorted from PBMCs, obtained 15 days after the yellow fever booster vaccination. The genes are TRBV3-1 and TRBJ2-2; a weak D match, TRBD2 (5 bases). This sequence originates from a man aged 25 to 40 who received the YFV17D yellow fever vaccine. The CDR3 spells CASSQVIGGGELFF. The CDR3 nucleotides read TGTGCCAGCAGCCAAGTTATAGGAGGCGGGGAGCTGTTTTTT.